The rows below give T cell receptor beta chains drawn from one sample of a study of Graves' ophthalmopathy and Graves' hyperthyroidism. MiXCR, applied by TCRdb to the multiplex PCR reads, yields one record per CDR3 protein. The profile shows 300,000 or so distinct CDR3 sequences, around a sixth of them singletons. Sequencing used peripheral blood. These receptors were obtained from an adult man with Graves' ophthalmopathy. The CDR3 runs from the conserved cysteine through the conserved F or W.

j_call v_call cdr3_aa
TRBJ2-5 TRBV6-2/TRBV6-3 CASSKRSGDQETQYF
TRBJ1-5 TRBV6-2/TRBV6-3 CASRSGTGGNQPQHF
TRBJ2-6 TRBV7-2 CASSFRGSGANVLTF
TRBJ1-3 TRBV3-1 CASSRRGSSGNTIYF
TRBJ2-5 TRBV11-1 CASSVTGGRETQYF
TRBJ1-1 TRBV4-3 CASSHLTLTEAFF
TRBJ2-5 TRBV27 CASGPLETQYF
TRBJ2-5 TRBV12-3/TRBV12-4 CASRRTGLGETQYF
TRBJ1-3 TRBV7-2 CAISMDSTGNTIYF
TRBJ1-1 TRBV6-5 CASGNRGNTEAFF
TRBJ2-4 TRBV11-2 CANSNFIRTAKNIQYF
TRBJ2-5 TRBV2 CASGQNQETQYF
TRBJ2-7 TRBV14 CASSFLDSATEQYF
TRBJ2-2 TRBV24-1 CATSDLLARELFF
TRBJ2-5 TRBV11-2 CASSFLAEAETQYF
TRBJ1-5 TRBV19 CASSTRDRGNQPQHF
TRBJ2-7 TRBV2 CASRKMSGTQGYEQYF
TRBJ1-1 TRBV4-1 CASSQDRGPTEAFF
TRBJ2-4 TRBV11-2 CASSLGGSRGMRAKNVQYF
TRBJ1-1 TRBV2 CASSVAGTNTEAFF
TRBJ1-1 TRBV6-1 CASNLGGGQNTEAFF
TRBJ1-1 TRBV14 CASSQDVWGNTEAFF
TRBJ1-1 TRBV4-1 CASSAHRGGGTEAFF
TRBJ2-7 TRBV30 CAWRIAGAYEQYF
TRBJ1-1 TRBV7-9 CASSSRGGGRSLNTEAFF
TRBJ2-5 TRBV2 CASSPTSGGPAETQYF
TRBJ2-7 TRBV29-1 CSVEGNGNEQYF
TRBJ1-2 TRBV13 CASSAGQALQNYGYNF
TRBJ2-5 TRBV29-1 CSVEAVTGGVETQYF
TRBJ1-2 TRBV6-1 CASSEGGSHGYTF
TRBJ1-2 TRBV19 CASTPSLAHGYTF
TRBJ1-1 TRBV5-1 CASSTGATEAFF
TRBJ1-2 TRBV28 CASRPRDRERNYGYTF
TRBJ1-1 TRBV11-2 CASSLDLTGNTEAFF
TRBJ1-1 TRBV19 CASSMITDRGLEAFF
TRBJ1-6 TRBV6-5 CASSYFGGLGSPLHF
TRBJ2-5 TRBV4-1 CASSQMEDRETQYF
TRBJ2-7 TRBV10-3 CAISDMYEQYF
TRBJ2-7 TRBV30 CAWGGTYEQYF